The rows below give T cell receptor beta chains drawn from one sample of a study of shared clonotypes between healthy human individuals. Using immunoSEQ multiplex PCR, the repertoire was profiled, and TCRdb retains in-frame clones only, with some absent. Of roughly 2.5 million clones in the sample, roughly 92% are singletons; the top ten hold around 0.14%. Sequencing used naive CD4+ T cells sorted from blood. The receptors come from a man between 18 and 29 years old in good health. Both conserved end residues are part of each CDR3. The D gene is left open where the match is weak. Clone size is not always given. Where it is, it says once, few, many or a class for expanded clones.

cdr3_nt,cdr3_aa,v_call,d_call,j_call,clone_size
TGTGCCAGCAGTCCCTTGCGGCAGGGAGTTTCCAATCAGCCCCAGCATTTT,CASSPLRQGVSNQPQHF,TRBV28,.,TRBJ1-5,.
TGTGCCAGCAGTGATATCAGATATACGCAGTATTTT,CASSDIRYTQYF,TRBV2,.,TRBJ2-3,.
TGCGCCAGCAGCTTGGCGCCTAGCGGGAGGCAAGAGACCCAGTACTTC,CASSLAPSGRQETQYF,TRBV5-1,TRBD2,TRBJ2-5,.
TGCGCCAGCAGCCAAGTCCAGTCCTACGAGCAGTACTTC,CASSQVQSYEQYF,TRBV4-1,.,TRBJ2-7,.
TGTGCTAGCAGCTTAGGGGGGGGGCCGATGAATGAGCAGTTCTTC,CASSLGGGPMNEQFF,TRBV7-7,.,TRBJ2-1,.
TGTGCCAGCAGTTACGAGAGGGGGCAGGGCTATGGCTACACCTTC,CASSYERGQGYGYTF,TRBV6-5,TRBD1,TRBJ1-2,.
TGTGCCAGCAGCTTCGTCTCGGGTGAGCAGTACTTC,CASSFVSGEQYF,TRBV7-8,.,TRBJ2-7,.
TGTGCCAGCAGCTTATCCGGGGGAAACTACGAGCAGTACTTC,CASSLSGGNYEQYF,TRBV7-9,.,TRBJ2-7,.
TGTGCCAGCCAAGGGGGGCGTTCGGGACAGAACTATGGCTACACCTTC,CASQGGRSGQNYGYTF,TRBV19,TRBD1,TRBJ1-2,.
TGTGCCAGCAGCTTATCGGGAGAAACTGAAGCTTTCTTT,CASSLSGETEAFF,TRBV11-2,.,TRBJ1-1,.
TGTGCCAGCAGCTTGCGGCCAGCCGGGGAGCTGTTTTTT,CASSLRPAGELFF,TRBV7-8,.,TRBJ2-2,.
TGTGCCAGCAGTTACCGCGACGGGATCTATGGCTACACCTTC,CASSYRDGIYGYTF,TRBV6-6,.,TRBJ1-2,.
TGTGCCAGCAGTTACTCGGGCAGAGGAAATTCACCCCTCCACTTT,CASSYSGRGNSPLHF,TRBV6-5,.,TRBJ1-6,once
TGTGCCAGCAGCTGGGGAGATCGGAACACTGAAGCTTTCTTT,CASSWGDRNTEAFF,TRBV28,.,TRBJ1-1,.
TGTGCTAGTGGTTTGGTAAGGGCTATCAGCGGGAGGGCCGTCCCGGCAGATACGCAGTATTTT,CASGLVRAISGRAVPADTQYF,TRBV12-5,TRBD2,TRBJ2-3,.
TGTGCCTGGAGTGGGACTAGCGGGAGGGCCGGGGAGCTGTTTTTT,CAWSGTSGRAGELFF,TRBV30,TRBD2,TRBJ2-2,.
TGTGCCAGCAGTTTAAGGGGACTAGCGGGGAGCACAGATACGCAGTATTTT,CASSLRGLAGSTDTQYF,TRBV27,TRBD2,TRBJ2-3,once
TGTGCCAGCTCACCGCAGCGAGCGGGTACCGACAATGAGCAGTTCTTC,CASSPQRAGTDNEQFF,TRBV18,.,TRBJ2-1,.
TGTGCCAGCAGCTTCCGGGACCGGCAGTACTTC,CASSFRDRQYF,TRBV7-9,.,TRBJ2-7,once
TGTGCCAGCAGCTTCCACGAGCAGTACTTC,CASSFHEQYF,TRBV11-2,.,TRBJ2-7,.
TGTGCCATCAGTGAGTTCGCAGGGCTCGAGCAGTACTTC,CAISEFAGLEQYF,TRBV10-3,.,TRBJ2-7,.
TGTGCCAGCAGCTTGAGAGGGTGGAAAGAGACCCAGTACTTC,CASSLRGWKETQYF,TRBV5-6,.,TRBJ2-5,.
TGTGCCAGCAGCCGCCGAGGGGCTAGCGGGACGCAGTTCTTC,CASSRRGASGTQFF,TRBV7-2,TRBD2,TRBJ2-1,.
TGCGCCAGCAGCCAAGCCGGTAGAAATGAAAAACTGTTTTTT,CASSQAGRNEKLFF,TRBV4-3,.,TRBJ1-4,.
TGTGCCAGTACCGGACTAGCTGGGGATACGCAGTATTTT,CASTGLAGDTQYF,TRBV19,TRBD2,TRBJ2-3,.
TGTGCCAGCAGCCCAGGACTAGCGGGGACAATCTACGAGCAGTACTTC,CASSPGLAGTIYEQYF,TRBV5-4,TRBD2,TRBJ2-7,.
TGTGCCAGCTCACCATTTAATGAGCAGTTCTTC,CASSPFNEQFF,TRBV18,.,TRBJ2-1,.
TGTGCCAGCAGTTTACTAACCGGCACGTCGCGTTCACCCCTCCACTTT,CASSLLTGTSRSPLHF,TRBV27,.,TRBJ1-6,.
TGTGCCAGCAGCCCGGTCGGGGGCGCGGGCGGGGAGCTGTTTTTT,CASSPVGGAGGELFF,TRBV7-9,.,TRBJ2-2,.
TGTGCCAGCAGTATGCCCGGAGGGGACGAGCAGTACTTC,CASSMPGGDEQYF,TRBV6-5,.,TRBJ2-7,.
TGTGCCAGCCAGGCGAGCTCCTACGAGCAGTACTTC,CASQASSYEQYF,TRBV27,.,TRBJ2-7,.
TGTGCCAGCTCACCTCTTTCCCCAGGGAACACCGGGGAGCTGTTTTTT,CASSPLSPGNTGELFF,TRBV18,.,TRBJ2-2,.